This T cell receptor (beta chain) was identified in a study of blood T cell repertoires in COVID-19. About the research overall: Material from acute and convalescent COVID-19 was sourced from the United States, Italy and Spain. Sample material is recorded as cDNA or gDNA derived from T cells, B-cell-depleted T cells, or PBMCs.

There are 14 residues in the CDR3. Germline V gene sequence: CDR1 SGHRS, CDR2 YFSETQ. V was cut by 7 bases and J by 3 bases, with 13 bases left in between. The repertoire was sequenced with immunoSEQ multiplex PCR; TCRdb's copy has only in-frame clones and lacks some. The sample records 280,000 or so clones, approximately 88% being singletons. This clonotype was sampled from a man between 18 and 35 years old with active or convalescent COVID-19. Sequenced material: peripheral blood. The V gene is TRBV5-1, the J gene TRBJ2-2; weak D call: TRBD1 (5 bases). CDR3 DNA: TGCGCCAGCCGTAGCCTCAGGGACACCGGGGAGCTGTTTTTT. Translating gives CASRSLRDTGELFF.